The 10 T cell receptor beta chains in this list originate from one sample, sequenced in a study of early T cells in non-severe SARS-CoV-2 infection. Via MiXCR, TCRdb re-called the 5' RACE reads, giving one row per CDR3 protein. Altogether approximately 70,000 distinct CDR3 sequences are present, 9% to 15% being singletons, with the ten largest covering about 4.5%. Sequenced sample: whole blood. The receptor set was obtained from an adult who was a healthcare worker with PCR-confirmed SARS-CoV-2 infection or an uninfected control (not recorded which).

V gene TRBV9 combines with J gene TRBJ2-7; 12 bases match TRBD2. The CDR3 covers 17 residues. V lost 4 bases to trimming and J lost 1 base; unmatched junction nucleotides: 9. The germline V gene encodes CDR1 SGDLS and CDR2 YYNGEE. The CDR3 bases are TGTGCCAGCAGCCCTAGGGTGACTAGCGGGGGTTCCTACGAGCAGTACTTC. It codes for CASSPRVTSGGSYEQYF.

The chain carries TRBV6-6 and TRBJ1-3; D is unresolved. The germline gives CDR1 MNHNY, CDR2 SVGAGI (reference sequence). This CDR3 is 17 amino acids long. V lost 1 base and J 0 bases, leaving 13 bases between the germline ends. CDR3 coding DNA: TGTGCCAGCAGTTACTACCCCCGACTGGACTCTGGAAACACCATATATTTT. Protein sequence: CASSYYPRLDSGNTIYF.

This clonotype was picked up a small number of times. This rearrangement joins TRBV6-4 to TRBJ2-1; 9 bases line up with TRBD2. CDR3 length equals 15 residues. J was trimmed by 2 bases and V by 4 bases; bases with no gene match: 3. CDR1 is MRHNA and CDR2 is SNTAGT in the germline V gene. Here the CDR3 DNA reads TGTGCCAGCAGTGTAGCGGGGGACCCCTACAATGAGCAGTTCTTC. It specifies CASSVAGDPYNEQFF.

This clonotype was seen more than once but under ten times. V is TRBV20-1 and J is TRBJ1-1; 7 bases agree with TRBD1. Trimming removed 5 bases from V and 2 bases from J; junction bases left unmatched: 5. Germline CDR1 DFQATT, CDR2 SNEGSKA (reference sequence). This CDR3 spans 13 amino acids. CDR3 protein: CSAVTGRNTEAFF. In nucleotides, the CDR3 is TGCAGTGCTGTGACAGGGAGAAACACTGAAGCTTTCTTT.

In nucleotides, the CDR3 is TGTGCCAGTACCCTCGATCTCTACAATGAGCAGTTCTTC. The encoded protein is CASTLDLYNEQFF. The chain links TRBV2 to TRBJ2-1; D gene ambiguous. This CDR3 has 13 amino acids. CDR1 SNHLY and CDR2 FYNNEI come from the germline V gene. Trimming stripped 9 bases from V and 3 bases from J, with 12 bases between.

A note on this clonotype: Since a much larger clone is just one base distant, this may be a read error. The chain carries TRBV7-7 and TRBJ2-1, with D perhaps TRBD2 (5 bases). The germline CDR1 and CDR2 sequences are SSHAT and FNYEAQ (reference sequence). The CDR3 runs to 14 residues. This CDR3 reads CASSSTGRTSVQFF. Here the CDR3 DNA reads TGTGCTAGCAGCTCAACCGGCAGGACTTCTGTGCAGTTCTTC.

This clonotype was picked up many times. The CDR3 DNA sequence: TGCAGTGCTAGACAGACTTCTAATGAAAAACTGTTTTTT. Translated, it gives CSARQTSNEKLFF. The chain employs TRBV20-1 and TRBJ1-4; D ambiguous. The CDR3 consists of 13 residues. Per the germline V gene, CDR1 is DFQATT and CDR2 is SNEGSKA (reference sequence). The V gene lost 2 bases and the J gene lost 3 bases, with 7 bases spanning the gap.

The chain recombines TRBV5-1 with TRBJ2-7; D is perhaps TRBD1 or TRBD2 (6 bases each). The CDR3 loop spans 14 amino acids. Trimming left V 1 base short and J 4 bases short, with 12 bases between. In germline, CDR1 is SGHRS, CDR2 YFSETQ. CDR3 region: CASSLIGGGYEQYF. The CDR3 region has the DNA TGCGCCAGCAGCTTGATCGGGGGCGGATACGAGCAGTACTTC.

This clonotype was counted at least ten times. The chain uses TRBV7-6 and TRBJ2-7; D not resolved. From germline, CDR1 is SGHVS and CDR2 FNYEAQ. The CDR3 has 16 amino acids. V was cut by 1 base and J by 0 bases, with 13 bases left in between. CDR3 amino acids: CASSLDSRGPSYEQYF. The CDR3 DNA reads as TGTGCCAGCAGCTTAGACTCCAGAGGTCCCTCCTACGAGCAGTACTTC.

The chain recombines TRBV7-6 with TRBJ1-3; 8 bases map to TRBD1. V shed 4 bases, J shed 0 bases, and the junction held 5 bases outside the gene matches. The CDR3 is 16 residues long. Per the germline V gene, CDR1 is SGHVS and CDR2 is FNYEAQ. CDR3 in amino acids: CASSSWTGRSGNTIYF. The CDR3 DNA reads as TGTGCCAGCAGCTCCTGGACAGGGCGCTCTGGAAACACCATATATTTT.